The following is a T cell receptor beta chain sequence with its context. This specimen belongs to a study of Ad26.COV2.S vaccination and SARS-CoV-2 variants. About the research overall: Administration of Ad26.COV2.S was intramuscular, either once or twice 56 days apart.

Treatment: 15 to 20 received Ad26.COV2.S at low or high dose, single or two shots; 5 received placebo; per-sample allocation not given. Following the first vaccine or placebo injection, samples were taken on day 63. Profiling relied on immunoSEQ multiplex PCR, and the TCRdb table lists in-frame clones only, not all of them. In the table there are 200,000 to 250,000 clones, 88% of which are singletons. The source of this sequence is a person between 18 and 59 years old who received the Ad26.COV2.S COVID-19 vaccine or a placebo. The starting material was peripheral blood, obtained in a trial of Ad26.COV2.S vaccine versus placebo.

The CDR3 nucleotides are TGCGCCAGCAGTGAGTCGAACTCTGCCTTGCGCAGTTCCTTTCAGTATTTT. As protein: CASSESNSALRSSFQYF. This chain connects TRBV10-2 to TRBJ2-3; D is undetermined. The V gene's germline CDR1 is WSHSY and CDR2 SAAADI. The CDR3 has 17 amino acids. V shed 0 bases and J shed 12 bases, with 25 bases lying between them.